A single sample is the source of the 16 T cell receptor beta chains below, sequenced in a study of spatial heterogeneity in lung cancer. Time point here: blood at routine non-recurrence follow-up after resection. Frozen PBMC, nontumor lung or tumor provided whole RNA, which was sequenced unsorted. TCRdb re-called the 5' RACE reads through MiXCR, storing one row per CDR3 protein. The sample consists of around 120,000 distinct CDR3 sequences, less than 15% of them appearing once. The sample in question was PBMCs, obtained at follow-up. These TCRs come from a male donor with early-stage non-small cell lung cancer.

The table lists this clonotype with a few counts. Germline is not matched at one junction end, which may reflect a read error. The chain is built from TRBV2 and TRBJ2-5; perhaps TRBD1 as D (7 bases). The CDR3 loop spans 12 amino acids. Per the germline V gene, CDR1 is SNHLY and CDR2 is FYNNEI. The CDR3 here is CAGRGTSETQYF. The CDR3 DNA is TGTGCCGGCAGGGGGACTTCGGAGACCCAGTACTTC.

This clonotype has at least ten counts. The chain links TRBV5-1 to TRBJ1-1; no clear D gene. Deletions cut 3 bases from V and 3 bases from J, with 9 bases between. The CDR3 consists of 13 residues. In germline, CDR1 is SGHRS, CDR2 YFSETQ. In DNA form, the CDR3 reads TGCGCCAGCAGCTGGCAGGCGGACACTGAAGCTTTCTTT. It encodes CASSWQADTEAFF.

This clonotype has ten or more counts. This sequence joins TRBV29-1 and TRBJ2-1; 7 bases fit TRBD2. The CDR3 has 14 amino acids. J gave up 8 bases and V 4 bases, and 11 bases lay outside the gene matches. Germline lookup yields CDR1 SQVTM and CDR2 ANQGSEA. CDR3 protein: CSVGRAGFIDEQFF. Written as DNA, the CDR3 is TGCAGCGTTGGTCGAGCGGGGTTTATCGATGAGCAGTTCTTC.

The V and J genes are TRBV11-2 and TRBJ1-6; possible D gene TRBD1, 5 bases. The CDR3 is 14 residues long. Germline V gene lookup returns CDR1 SGHAT and CDR2 FQNNGV. V lost 0 bases, J lost 7 bases, and 7 bases lay in between. The CDR3 loop reads CASSLEAGNSPLHF. The CDR3 DNA is TGTGCCAGCAGCTTAGAGGCAGGGAATTCACCCCTCCACTTT.

This clonotype occurred a few times. This chain connects TRBV5-1 to TRBJ2-6; D is perhaps TRBD1 (5 bases). Per the germline V gene, CDR1 is SGHRS and CDR2 is YFSETQ. V was pared by 3 bases and J by 2 bases, with 9 bases between. The CDR3 has 15 amino acids. The CDR3 DNA is TGCGCCAGCAGCTCACAGGCGGCTGGGGCCAACGTCCTGACTTTC. This translates into CASSSQAAGANVLTF.

This chain joins TRBV3-1 and TRBJ2-7; no definite D call. CDR3 length: 13 amino acids. Germline V CDR1 and CDR2: LGHDT, YNNKEL (reference sequence). V was clipped by 1 base and J by 6 bases, with 10 bases between them. The CDR3 is CASSQAQKLEQYF. In nucleotides, the CDR3 is TGTGCCAGCAGCCAAGCCCAGAAGCTCGAGCAGTACTTC.

This clonotype was observed many times. This chain uses TRBV12-3 or TRBV12-4 with TRBJ1-5, with D unresolved. The CDR3 length is 14 residues. The ends were cut back, 3 bases at V and 1 base at J, with 7 bases in the middle. Here the CDR3 reads CASSLMTSNQPQHF. In DNA, the CDR3 is TGTGCCAGCAGTTTGATGACGAGCAATCAGCCCCAGCATTTT.

This clonotype was counted many times. The chain links TRBV29-1 to TRBJ2-1; 10 bases match TRBD2. V was pared by 1 base and J by 7 bases, with 4 bases of the junction left unmatched. The CDR3 runs 14 residues. CDR1 and CDR2 from the germline V gene are SQVTM and ANQGSEA. In DNA, the CDR3 is TGCAGCGTTGAAGGTAGCGGGGGGCGAAATGAGCAGTTCTTC. Amino acid sequence: CSVEGSGGRNEQFF.

This chain joins TRBV7-3 and TRBJ2-1; no definite D call. V was trimmed by 7 bases and J by 7 bases, leaving 20 bases between them. Germline values: CDR1 SGHTA, CDR2 FQGTGA. The CDR3 spans 15 residues. The CDR3 spells CASNHIYSSLNEQFF. CDR3 in DNA: TGTGCCAGCAACCACATCTACTCGTCTCTAAATGAGCAGTTCTTC. Full variable domain (rest looked up from reference TRBV7-3 and TRBJ2-1): GAGVSQTPSNKVTEKGKYVELRCDPISGHTALYWYRQSLGQGPEFLIYFQGTGAADDSGLPNDRFFAVRPEGSVSTLKIQRTERGDSAVYLCASNHIYSSLNEQFFGPGTRLTVL.

The table lists this clonotype with a few counts. This chain links TRBV19 with TRBJ2-7, with 7 bases fitting TRBD1. Germline V gives CDR1 LNHDA, CDR2 SQIVND (reference sequence). The V and J ends lost 4 bases and 4 bases, in that order; junction bases with no gene match: 7. This CDR3 is built from 14 residues. CDR3 residues: CASSSPGQLYEQYF. CDR3 bases: TGTGCCAGTAGTAGCCCGGGACAGTTATACGAGCAGTACTTC. Supplemented by reference TRBV19 and TRBJ2-7, the full variable domain reads DGGITQSPKYLFRKEGQNVTLSCEQNLNHDAMYWYRQDPGQGLRLIYYSQIVNDFQKGDIAEGYSVSREKKESFPLTVTSAQKNPTAFYLCASSSPGQLYEQYFGPGTRLTVT.

There are many counts of this clonotype. This rearrangement joins TRBV7-2 to TRBJ2-3; 9 nucleotides line up with TRBD1. Germline values: CDR1 SGHTA, CDR2 FQGNSA. V dropped 5 bases and J dropped 3; count of bases not matched to a gene: 9. The CDR3 length is 16 residues. The CDR3 here is CASSPLTGTGTDTQYF. The CDR3 DNA sequence: TGTGCCAGCAGCCCGTTAACCGGGACAGGGACAGATACGCAGTATTTT.

This clonotype occurred a few times. The chain recombines TRBV20-1 with TRBJ2-3; no reliable D call. This CDR3 region has 12 residues. Germline V gene sequence: CDR1 DFQATT, CDR2 SNEGSKA (reference sequence). V was trimmed by 6 bases and J by 2 bases, leaving 9 bases between them. Written as DNA, the CDR3 is TGCAGTGCATTGGGTTACACAGATACGCAGTATTTT. This translates into CSALGYTDTQYF.

There are a few counts of this clonotype. The J gene is TRBJ1-1, the V gene TRBV7-3; no reliable D call. Germline CDR1 and CDR2: SGHTA and FQGTGA. V lost 7 bases and J lost 0, with 9 bases in between. The CDR3 sequence is 13 residues long. CDR3 loop: CASKREVNTEAFF. The DNA for the CDR3 is TGTGCCAGCAAGCGAGAGGTGAACACTGAAGCTTTCTTT.

The chain employs TRBV2 and TRBJ2-1; possibly TRBD1 for D (5 bases). Trimming took 3 bases from V and 4 from J, leaving 7 bases between them. CDR3 length: 13 residues. Germline values: CDR1 SNHLY, CDR2 FYNNEI. CDR3 bases: TGTGCCAGCAGTGAGGGGCCGTACAATGAGCAGTTCTTC. Protein sequence: CASSEGPYNEQFF.

The rearrangement joins TRBV7-9 to TRBJ1-1; 7 bases line up with TRBD1. CDR3 size: 14 residues. Germline CDR1 is SEHNR and CDR2 is FQNEAQ (reference sequence). The junction had 4 bases not matched to a gene; V was cut back by 3 bases and J by 3 bases. The CDR3 nucleotides read TGTGCCAGCAGCTTCGGGGGACAGCACACTGAAGCTTTCTTT. Its protein product is CASSFGGQHTEAFF.

This clonotype has only one observation. CDR3 DNA sequence: TGTGCCAGCTCACCCAAAACTGACACGTACAATGAGCAGTTCTTC. Protein sequence: CASSPKTDTYNEQFF. The genes are TRBV18 and TRBJ2-1; unclear D gene. The CDR3 loop spans 15 amino acids. Germline-derived CDR1 and CDR2 are KGHSH and LQKENI. V shed 3 bases and J shed 4 bases, with 13 bases lying between them.